This T cell receptor beta chain derives from a study of blood T cell repertoires in COVID-19. About the study: T cells, B-cell-depleted T cells, or PBMCs supplied cDNA or gDNA.

Sequencing used immunoSEQ multiplex PCR; TCRdb keeps in-frame clones, though not all of them. Among about 180,000 clones listed, more than 70% were seen once. This clonotype was sampled from a woman in her 30s who had recovered from COVID-19. The sequencing sample was made of PBMCs or T cells enriched from blood (not recorded which).

The CDR3 loop reads CASSLVSAGMENTEAFF. The CDR3 nucleotides are TGTGCCAGCAGCTTAGTTTCGGCAGGGATGGAGAACACTGAAGCTTTCTTT. The rearrangement links TRBV11-2 to TRBJ1-1; possibly TRBD1 for D (5 bases). Germline CDR1 and CDR2: SGHAT and FQNNGV. This CDR3 has 17 residues. V lost 1 base to trimming and J lost 1 base, with 16 bases between them.